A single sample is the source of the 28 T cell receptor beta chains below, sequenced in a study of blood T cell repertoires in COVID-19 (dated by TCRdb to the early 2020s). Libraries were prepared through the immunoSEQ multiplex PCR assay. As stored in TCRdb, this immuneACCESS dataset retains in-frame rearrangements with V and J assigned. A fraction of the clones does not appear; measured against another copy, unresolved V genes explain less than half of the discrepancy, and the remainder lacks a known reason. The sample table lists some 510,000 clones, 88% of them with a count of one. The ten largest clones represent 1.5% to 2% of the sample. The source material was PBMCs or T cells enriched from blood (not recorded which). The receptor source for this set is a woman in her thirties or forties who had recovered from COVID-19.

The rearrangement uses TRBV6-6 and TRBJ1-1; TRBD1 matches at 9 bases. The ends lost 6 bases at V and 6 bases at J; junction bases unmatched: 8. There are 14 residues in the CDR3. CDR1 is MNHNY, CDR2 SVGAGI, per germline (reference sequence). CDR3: CASSLSGQGSEAFF. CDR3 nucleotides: TGTGCCAGCAGCCTATCGGGACAGGGATCTGAAGCTTTCTTT.

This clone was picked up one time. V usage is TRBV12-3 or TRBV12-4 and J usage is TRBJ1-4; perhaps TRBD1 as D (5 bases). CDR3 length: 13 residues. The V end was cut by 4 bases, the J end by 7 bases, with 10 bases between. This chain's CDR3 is CASSYGRAEKLFF. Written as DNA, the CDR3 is TGTGCCAGCAGTTATGGCAGGGCTGAAAAACTGTTTTTT.

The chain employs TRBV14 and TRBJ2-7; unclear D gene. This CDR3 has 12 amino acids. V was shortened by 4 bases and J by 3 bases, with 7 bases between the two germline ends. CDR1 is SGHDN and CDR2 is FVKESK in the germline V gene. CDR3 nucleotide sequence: TGTGCCAGCAGCCCCTCGGTCTACGAGCAGTACTTC. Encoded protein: CASSPSVYEQYF.

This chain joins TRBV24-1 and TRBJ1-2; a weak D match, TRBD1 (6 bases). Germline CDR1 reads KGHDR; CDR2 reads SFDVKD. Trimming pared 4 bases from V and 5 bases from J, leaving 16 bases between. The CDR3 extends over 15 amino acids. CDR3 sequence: CATSDPGDKEYGYTF. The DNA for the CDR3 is TGTGCCACCAGTGACCCCGGGGACAAAGAATATGGCTACACCTTC.

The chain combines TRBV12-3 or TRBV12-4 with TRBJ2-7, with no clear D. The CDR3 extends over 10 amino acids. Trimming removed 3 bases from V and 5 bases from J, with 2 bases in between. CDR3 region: CASSFDEQYF. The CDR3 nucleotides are TGTGCCAGCAGTTTCGACGAGCAGTACTTC.

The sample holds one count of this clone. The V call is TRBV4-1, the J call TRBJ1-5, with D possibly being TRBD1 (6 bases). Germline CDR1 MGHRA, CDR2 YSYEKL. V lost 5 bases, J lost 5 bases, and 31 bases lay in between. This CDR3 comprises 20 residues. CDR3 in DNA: TGCGCCAGCAGCTCTTTCGGCGGGAGGGGGGCGGATAGGGCCGATCAGCCCCAGCATTTT. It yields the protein CASSSFGGRGADRADQPQHF.

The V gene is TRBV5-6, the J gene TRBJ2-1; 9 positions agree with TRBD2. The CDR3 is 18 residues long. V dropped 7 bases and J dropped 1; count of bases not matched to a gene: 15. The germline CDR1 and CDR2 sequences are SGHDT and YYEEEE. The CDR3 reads CASAPKVQREVSYNEQFF. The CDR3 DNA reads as TGTGCCAGCGCTCCCAAGGTTCAGCGGGAGGTATCCTACAATGAGCAGTTCTTC.

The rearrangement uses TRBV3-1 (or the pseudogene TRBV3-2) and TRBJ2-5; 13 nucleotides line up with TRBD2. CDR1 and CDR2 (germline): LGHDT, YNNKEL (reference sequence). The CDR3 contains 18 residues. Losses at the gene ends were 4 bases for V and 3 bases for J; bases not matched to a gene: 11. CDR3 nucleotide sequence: TGTGCCAGCAGCCCCTGGACTAGCGGGAGAGGGTGGGAAGAGACCCAGTACTTC. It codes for CASSPWTSGRGWEETQYF.

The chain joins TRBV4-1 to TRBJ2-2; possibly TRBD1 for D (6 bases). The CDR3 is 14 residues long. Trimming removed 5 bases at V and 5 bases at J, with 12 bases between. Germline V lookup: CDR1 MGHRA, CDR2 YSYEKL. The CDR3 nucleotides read TGCGCCAGCAGCAGGGGCACAGGGACCGGGGAGCTGTTTTTT. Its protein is CASSRGTGTGELFF.

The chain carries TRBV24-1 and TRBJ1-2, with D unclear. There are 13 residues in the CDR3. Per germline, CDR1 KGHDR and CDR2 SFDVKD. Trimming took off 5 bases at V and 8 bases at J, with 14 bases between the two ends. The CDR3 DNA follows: TGTGCCACCAGTGTAGGCGACATTGAGGGCTACACCTTC. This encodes CATSVGDIEGYTF.

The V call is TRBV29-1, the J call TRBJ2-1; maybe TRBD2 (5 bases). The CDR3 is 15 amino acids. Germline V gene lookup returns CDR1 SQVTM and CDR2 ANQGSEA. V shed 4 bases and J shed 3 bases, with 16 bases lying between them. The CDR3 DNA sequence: TGCAGCGTTGTAAAGACTCGCGGGTTCTACAATGAGCAGTTCTTC. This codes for CSVVKTRGFYNEQFF.

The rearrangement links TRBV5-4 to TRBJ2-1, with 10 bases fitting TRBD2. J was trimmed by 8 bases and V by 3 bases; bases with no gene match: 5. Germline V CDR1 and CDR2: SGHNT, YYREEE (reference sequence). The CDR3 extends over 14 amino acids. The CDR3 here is CASSSSGRTYEQFF. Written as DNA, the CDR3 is TGTGCCAGCAGCTCTAGCGGGAGAACATATGAGCAGTTCTTC.

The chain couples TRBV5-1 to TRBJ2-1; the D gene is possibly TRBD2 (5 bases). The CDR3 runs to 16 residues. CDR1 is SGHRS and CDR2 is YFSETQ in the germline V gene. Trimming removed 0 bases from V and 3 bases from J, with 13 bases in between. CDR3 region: CASSLGAAFDYNEQFF. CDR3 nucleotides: TGCGCCAGCAGCTTGGGAGCGGCCTTTGACTACAATGAGCAGTTCTTC.

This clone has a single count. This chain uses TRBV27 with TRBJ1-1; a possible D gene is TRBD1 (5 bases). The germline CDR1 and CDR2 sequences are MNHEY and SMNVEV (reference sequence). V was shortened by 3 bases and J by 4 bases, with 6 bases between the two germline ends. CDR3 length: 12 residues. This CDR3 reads CASSFQGTEAFF. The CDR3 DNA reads TGTGCCAGCAGTTTCCAGGGCACTGAAGCTTTCTTT.

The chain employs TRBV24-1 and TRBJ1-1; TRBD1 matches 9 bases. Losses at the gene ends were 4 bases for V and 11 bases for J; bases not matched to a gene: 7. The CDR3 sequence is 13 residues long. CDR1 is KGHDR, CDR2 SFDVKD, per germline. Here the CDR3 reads CATSDLGTGNAFF. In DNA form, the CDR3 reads TGTGCCACCAGTGACCTCGGGACAGGGAACGCTTTCTTT.

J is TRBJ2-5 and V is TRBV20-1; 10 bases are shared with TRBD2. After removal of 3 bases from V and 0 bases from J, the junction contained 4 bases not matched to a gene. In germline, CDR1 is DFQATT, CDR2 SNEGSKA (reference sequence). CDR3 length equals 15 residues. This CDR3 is CSASGLAGDQETQYF. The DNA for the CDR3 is TGCAGTGCTAGTGGGCTAGCGGGAGACCAAGAGACCCAGTACTTC.

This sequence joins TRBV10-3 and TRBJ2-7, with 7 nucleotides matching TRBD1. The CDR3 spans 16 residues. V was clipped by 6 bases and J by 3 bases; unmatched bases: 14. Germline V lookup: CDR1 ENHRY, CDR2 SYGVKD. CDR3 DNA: TGTGCCATCAGCCCAAAAGAGGGGACAGCTATCTACGAGCAGTACTTC. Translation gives CAISPKEGTAIYEQYF.

The CDR3 reads CASTRARGTEAFF. The DNA for the CDR3 is TGTGCCAGCACTCGGGCCAGGGGAACTGAAGCTTTCTTT. The gene calls are TRBV27 and TRBJ1-1; TRBD1 might be the D (6 bases). The V end was cut by 7 bases, the J end by 5 bases, with 14 bases between. Germline CDR1 is MNHEY and CDR2 is SMNVEV (reference sequence). The CDR3 spans 13 residues.

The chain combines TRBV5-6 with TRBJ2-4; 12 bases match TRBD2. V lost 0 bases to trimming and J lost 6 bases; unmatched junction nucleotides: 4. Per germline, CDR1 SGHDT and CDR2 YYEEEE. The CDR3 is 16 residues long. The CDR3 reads CASSLGLAGVVNIQYF. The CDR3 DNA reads TGTGCCAGCAGCTTGGGACTAGCGGGAGTTGTAAACATTCAGTACTTC. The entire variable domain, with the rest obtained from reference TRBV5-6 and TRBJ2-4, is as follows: DAGVTQSPTHLIKTRGQQVTLRCSPKSGHDTVSWYQQALGQGPQFIFQYYEEEERQRGNFPDRFSGHQFPNYSSELNVNALLLGDSALYLCASSLGLAGVVNIQYFGAGTRLSVL.

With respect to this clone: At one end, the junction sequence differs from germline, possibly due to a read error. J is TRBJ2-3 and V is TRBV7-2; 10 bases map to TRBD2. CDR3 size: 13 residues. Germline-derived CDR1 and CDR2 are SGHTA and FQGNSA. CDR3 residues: CASSLAGEYTQYF. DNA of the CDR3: TGTGCCAGCAGCCTAGCGGGAGAGTATACGCAGTATTTT. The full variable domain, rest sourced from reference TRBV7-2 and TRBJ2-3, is GAGVSQSPSNKVTEKGKDVELRCDPISGHTALYWYRQSLGQGLEFLIYFQGNSAPDKSGLPSDRFSAERTGGSVSTLTIQRTQQEDSAVYLCASSLAGEYTQYFGPGTRLTVL.

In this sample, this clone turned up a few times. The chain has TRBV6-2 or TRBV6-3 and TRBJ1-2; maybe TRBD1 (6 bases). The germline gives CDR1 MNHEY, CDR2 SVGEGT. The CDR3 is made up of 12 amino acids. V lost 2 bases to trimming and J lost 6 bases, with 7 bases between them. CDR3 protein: CASSYNRDGYTF. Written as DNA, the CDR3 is TGTGCCAGCAGTTACAACAGGGATGGCTACACCTTC.

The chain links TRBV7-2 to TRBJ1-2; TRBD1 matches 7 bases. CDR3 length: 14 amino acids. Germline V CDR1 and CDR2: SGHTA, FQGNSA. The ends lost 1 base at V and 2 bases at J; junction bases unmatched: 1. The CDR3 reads CASSLGGQNYGYTF. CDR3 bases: TGTGCCAGCAGCTTAGGGGGACAGAACTATGGCTACACCTTC.

CDR3 DNA sequence: TGTGCCAGCAGCCAAGCCGGGACAACCGGGGAGCTGTTTTTT. Its translation: CASSQAGTTGELFF. This rearrangement joins TRBV3-1 (or the pseudogene TRBV3-2) to TRBJ2-2, with D perhaps TRBD1 (6 bases). There are 14 residues in the CDR3. CDR1 is LGHDT, CDR2 YNNKEL, per germline (reference sequence). Trimming stripped 1 base from V and 5 bases from J, with 8 bases between.

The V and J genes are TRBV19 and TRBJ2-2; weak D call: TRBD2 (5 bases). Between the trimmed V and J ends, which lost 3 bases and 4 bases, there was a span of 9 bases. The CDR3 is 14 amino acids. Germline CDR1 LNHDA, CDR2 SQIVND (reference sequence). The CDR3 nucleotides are TGTGCCAGTAGTATGAGGGAACTCACCGGGGAGCTGTTTTTT. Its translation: CASSMRELTGELFF.

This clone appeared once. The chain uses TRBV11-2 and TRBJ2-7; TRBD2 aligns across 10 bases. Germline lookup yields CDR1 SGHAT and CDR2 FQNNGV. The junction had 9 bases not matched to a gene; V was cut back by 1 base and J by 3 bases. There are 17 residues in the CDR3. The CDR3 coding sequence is TGTGCCAGCAGCTTAGTAGGGGCTAGCGGGAGCTTCTACGAGCAGTACTTC. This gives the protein CASSLVGASGSFYEQYF. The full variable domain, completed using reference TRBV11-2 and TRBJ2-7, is EAGVAQSPRYKIIEKRQSVAFWCNPISGHATLYWYQQILGQGPKLLIQFQNNGVVDDSQLPKDRFSAERLKGVDSTLKIQPAKLEDSAVYLCASSLVGASGSFYEQYFGPGTRLTVT.

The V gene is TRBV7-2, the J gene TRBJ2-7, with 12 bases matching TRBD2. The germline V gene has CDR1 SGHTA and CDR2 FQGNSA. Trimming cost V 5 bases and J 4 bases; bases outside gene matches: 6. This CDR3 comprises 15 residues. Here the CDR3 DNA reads TGTGCCAGCAGCCTCCGGACTAGCGGGGAGTACGAGCAGTACTTC. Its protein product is CASSLRTSGEYEQYF.

CDR3 region: CASSPGASGYEQYF. The CDR3 DNA follows: TGTGCCAGCAGCCCTGGGGCTAGCGGTTACGAGCAGTACTTC. The rearrangement joins TRBV5-4 to TRBJ2-7; 7 bases agree with TRBD2. The CDR3 consists of 14 residues. The V segment lost 4 bases and the J segment 4 bases; nucleotides outside the gene matches: 8. Per germline, CDR1 SGHNT and CDR2 YYREEE (reference sequence).

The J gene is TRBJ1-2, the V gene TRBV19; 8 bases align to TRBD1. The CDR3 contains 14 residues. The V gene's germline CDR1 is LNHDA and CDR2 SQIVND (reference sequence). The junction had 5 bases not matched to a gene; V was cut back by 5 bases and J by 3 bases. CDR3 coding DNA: TGTGCCAGTAGTGGTGGACAGGGAGACTATGGCTACACCTTC. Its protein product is CASSGGQGDYGYTF.